These 23 T cell receptor beta chains came from one sample sequenced in a study of blood T cell repertoires in COVID-19 (dated by TCRdb to 2020 to 2022). Libraries were built with the immunoSEQ multiplex PCR assay. Entries here come from immuneACCESS through TCRdb and include only in-frame sequences with V and J called. Some clones fail to appear in such tables; in the studies checked, an unresolved V gene covers under half of the shortfall, and the cause of the remainder is unknown. The sample has approximately 130,000 clones on record, 88% of them singletons. Of the sample, less than 2% is held by the ten largest clones. Sequencing used peripheral blood. These receptors originate from a human donor in a cohort sampled during active COVID-19.

This clone appeared a few times. The chain couples TRBV11-2 to TRBJ2-5; the match to TRBD1 covers 8 bases. V trimming: 5 bases; J trimming: 2 bases; junction bases outside the gene matches: 16. Germline-derived CDR1 and CDR2 are SGHAT and FQNNGV. The CDR3 is 18 residues long. CDR3 protein: CASSPDRVTGANQETQYF. DNA for the CDR3: TGTGCCAGCAGCCCCGATAGGGTGACAGGGGCGAATCAAGAGACCCAGTACTTC.

The chain is built from TRBV18 and TRBJ1-6, with D perhaps TRBD1 (5 bases). V was clipped by 3 bases and J by 10 bases, with 10 bases between them. Germline V gene data show CDR1 as KGHSH and CDR2 as LQKENI. The CDR3 sequence is 13 residues long. The CDR3 bases are TGTGCCAGCTCACCGGACGGGGGGTCACCCCTCCACTTT. This codes for CASSPDGGSPLHF.

The V call is TRBV5-1, the J call TRBJ2-7; 10 positions agree with TRBD1. There are 14 residues in the CDR3. CDR1 SGHRS and CDR2 YFSETQ come from the germline V gene. The J segment lost 3 bases and the V segment lost 4 bases, leaving 4 bases of the junction unmatched. The CDR3 DNA reads as TGCGCCAGCAGCCAGGACAGGGGGTACTACGAGCAGTACTTC. Protein: CASSQDRGYYEQYF.

In this sample, this clone turned up once. The chain couples TRBV4-1 to TRBJ2-7; 13 bases fit TRBD2. From germline, CDR1 is MGHRA and CDR2 YSYEKL. V lost 3 bases and J lost 2; bases outside the gene matches: 7. The CDR3 loop spans 17 amino acids. Written as DNA, the CDR3 is TGCGCCAGCAGCCAGACTACTAGCGGGAGGGCCGCCTACGAGCAGTACTTC. Translating gives CASSQTTSGRAAYEQYF.

This chain connects TRBV28 to TRBJ2-5; D is perhaps TRBD2 (5 bases). Looked up from germline, CDR1 is MDHEN and CDR2 is SYDVKM. The CDR3 runs 15 residues. The V end was cut by 3 bases, the J end by 4 bases, with 15 bases between. For the CDR3, the DNA is TGTGCCAGCAGTTTTCGAGGTCATGAGGGAGAGACCCAGTACTTC. It is translated as CASSFRGHEGETQYF.

V gene TRBV6-6 combines with J gene TRBJ2-2, with a weak D call TRBD1 (5 bases). Germline V gene data show CDR1 as MNHNY and CDR2 as SVGAGI (reference sequence). The CDR3 length is 15 residues. V was shortened by 0 bases and J by 5 bases, with 10 bases between the two germline ends. CDR3 residues: CASSYSGQETGELFF. The CDR3 bases are TGTGCCAGCAGTTACTCCGGACAAGAGACCGGGGAGCTGTTTTTT.

This clone showed up just a few times. The rearrangement joins TRBV7-2 to TRBJ2-7; D is perhaps TRBD2 (5 bases). Per the germline V gene, CDR1 is SGHTA and CDR2 is FQGNSA. Trimming cost V 6 bases and J 6 bases, with 9 bases left between them. This CDR3 is built from 11 residues. The CDR3 is CASRGSREQYF. The CDR3 region has the DNA TGTGCCAGCAGGGGGAGCCGCGAGCAGTACTTC.

The V gene is TRBV11-2, the J gene TRBJ2-7; 9 bases fit TRBD2. The CDR3 contains 15 residues. Losses at the gene ends were 5 bases for V and 0 bases for J; bases not matched to a gene: 5. From germline, CDR1 is SGHAT and CDR2 FQNNGV. For the CDR3, the DNA is TGTGCCAGCAGCCCCCGACTAGCGGTCTCCTACGAGCAGTACTTC. Protein sequence: CASSPRLAVSYEQYF.

This clone was observed a handful of times. The genes are TRBV2 and TRBJ1-5; D is uncertain. Between the trimmed V and J ends, which lost 1 base and 7 bases, there was a span of 8 bases. Germline lookup yields CDR1 SNHLY and CDR2 FYNNEI. This CDR3 comprises 13 residues. This CDR3 reads CASSEVGLQPQHF. CDR3 nucleotide sequence: TGTGCCAGCAGTGAAGTGGGCTTACAGCCCCAGCATTTT.

This clone has only one observation. The V call is TRBV12-5, the J call TRBJ1-2; no firm D call. Trimming left V 1 base short and J 2 bases short, with 5 bases between. CDR3 length: 13 amino acids. Germline CDR1 LGHNT, CDR2 FRNRAP. CDR3 nucleotides: TGTGCTAGTGGTTTGGGGCACAACTATGGCTACACCTTC. This gives the protein CASGLGHNYGYTF.

Notes on this clone: The DNA is omitted, as the CDR3 cannot be located on it reliably, and the CDR3 follows TCRdb's listing. The rearrangement links TRBV30 to TRBJ1-5; TRBD1, the table's D call, lacks a check against the DNA. Germline V gene data show CDR1 as GTSNPN and CDR2 as SVGIG (reference sequence). The CDR3 numbers 15 amino acids, ends counted. The CDR3 protein is CAWSSGQGASQPQHF.

V gene TRBV5-4 combines with J gene TRBJ2-7; 8 bases are shared with TRBD1. The CDR3 loop spans 15 amino acids. V shed 4 bases and J 4 bases; nucleotides not matched to a gene: 10. Germline V gene data show CDR1 as SGHNT and CDR2 as YYREEE (reference sequence). The CDR3 DNA follows: TGTGCCAGCAGCAGGGACCAGGGGGCTAGTTACGAGCAGTACTTC. Its protein is CASSRDQGASYEQYF.

The chain employs TRBV19 and TRBJ2-5, with D uncertain. This CDR3 region has 12 residues. V was trimmed by 5 bases and J by 4 bases, leaving 8 bases between them. Germline assignment: CDR1 LNHDA and CDR2 SQIVND (reference sequence). This CDR3 reads CASSPHGETQYF. DNA of the CDR3: TGTGCCAGTAGTCCCCACGGAGAGACCCAGTACTTC.

The chain has TRBV9 and TRBJ2-3; 9 positions agree with TRBD2. This CDR3 is built from 15 residues. The V and J ends lost 6 bases and 4 bases, in that order; junction bases with no gene match: 9. Germline V gene data show CDR1 as SGDLS and CDR2 as YYNGEE. CDR3 protein: CASTAGGGAPDTQYF. DNA for the CDR3: TGTGCCAGCACCGCCGGCGGGGGGGCACCAGATACGCAGTATTTT.

The chain employs TRBV6-2 or TRBV6-3 and TRBJ2-1; 7 bases align to TRBD2. J gave up 7 bases and V 2 bases, and 2 bases lay outside the gene matches. The CDR3 loop spans 13 amino acids. Per germline, CDR1 MNHEY and CDR2 SVGEGT. The CDR3 sequence is CASSYLAVNEQFF. CDR3 nucleotide sequence: TGTGCCAGCAGTTACCTAGCGGTAAATGAGCAGTTCTTC.

J is TRBJ1-5 and V is TRBV21-1; the listed D gene, TRBD1, was not tested against the DNA. TRBV21-1 is shown as a pseudogene. The CDR3 is 18 residues long. The CDR3 region is CASSKASMDRETNQPQHF. Here the CDR3 DNA reads TGTGCCAGCAGCAAAGCCTCAATGGACAGGGAAACCAATCAGCCCCAGCATTTT.

V and J are TRBV7-9 and TRBJ2-6, with D perhaps matching TRBD2 (5 bases). V was clipped by 1 base and J by 3 bases, with 10 bases between them. Germline V gene lookup returns CDR1 SEHNR and CDR2 FQNEAQ (reference sequence). The CDR3 consists of 16 residues. The CDR3 reads CASSLVVGSGANVLTF. The CDR3 DNA reads TGTGCCAGCAGCTTAGTTGTGGGGAGTGGGGCCAACGTCCTGACTTTC.

The chain joins TRBV27 to TRBJ1-1; 9 bases line up with TRBD1. Germline V lookup: CDR1 MNHEY, CDR2 SMNVEV (reference sequence). This CDR3 is built from 20 residues. After removal of 4 bases from V and 2 bases from J, the junction contained 20 bases not matched to a gene. CDR3 nucleotide sequence: TGTGCCAGCAGTTGCCCCCGGGACAGGGAGTCAGGCCCCTGTAACACTGAAGCTTTCTTT. It yields the protein CASSCPRDRESGPCNTEAFF.

The chain couples TRBV15 to TRBJ2-7, with D uncertain. Germline-derived CDR1 and CDR2 are LNHNV and YYDKDF (reference sequence). The CDR3 contains 13 residues. Between the trimmed V and J ends, which lost 2 bases and 3 bases, there was a span of 8 bases. Written as DNA, the CDR3 is TGTGCCACCAGCAGAAACCCGAGCTACGAGCAGTACTTC. It encodes CATSRNPSYEQYF.

This chain uses TRBV3-1 (or the pseudogene TRBV3-2) with TRBJ1-2, with no clear D. In germline, CDR1 is LGHDT, CDR2 YNNKEL (reference sequence). With 4 bases removed from V and 7 bases from J, the gap between germline ends came to 10 bases. CDR3 length: 12 residues. CDR3 region: CASSPQNGGYTF. The CDR3 region has the DNA TGTGCCAGCAGCCCCCAAAACGGTGGCTACACCTTC.

This clone has a count of ten or more. This chain joins TRBV27 and TRBJ2-7; TRBD1 aligns across 10 bases. V shed 5 bases and J 5 bases; nucleotides not matched to a gene: 12. CDR1 is MNHEY and CDR2 is SMNVEV in the germline V gene (reference sequence). The CDR3 sequence is 16 residues long. CDR3 nucleotide sequence: TGTGCCAGCAGTCCCCTAGGGGACAGGGGATTTAACGAGCAGTACTTC. This sequence encodes CASSPLGDRGFNEQYF.

The rearrangement uses TRBV10-2 and TRBJ2-2; 8 nucleotides align to TRBD2. The V and J ends lost 6 bases and 4 bases, in that order; junction bases with no gene match: 7. The germline V gene encodes CDR1 WSHSY and CDR2 SAAADI. The CDR3 runs 15 residues. For the CDR3, the DNA is TGCGCCAGCAGGGGGCCCGGGGGGGGCACCGGGGAGCTGTTTTTT. It is translated as CASRGPGGGTGELFF.

The chain links TRBV13 to TRBJ2-1, with TRBD2 as a possible D gene (6 bases). There are 15 residues in the CDR3. V lost 4 bases and J 0 bases, leaving 10 bases between the germline ends. Germline loops: CDR1 PRHDT, CDR2 FYEKMQ (reference sequence). The CDR3 region is CASSSPGSSYNEQFF. The CDR3 coding sequence is TGTGCCAGCAGCTCCCCCGGGAGCTCCTACAATGAGCAGTTCTTC.